This T cell receptor (beta chain) was documented in a study of shared clonotypes between healthy human individuals. Points from the study as a whole: The study found about 5% of naive CD4 clonotypes shared across a few donors.

Naive CD4+ cells were CD45RA-selected; the remaining cells were memory. Assay: immunoSEQ multiplex PCR; the TCRdb copy retains only in-frame clones and omits some. In the table there are about 1.1 million clones, around 78% of which are singletons. Trimming cost V 0 bases and J 7 bases, with 13 bases left between them. CDR3 length equals 14 residues. From germline, CDR1 is SGHAT and CDR2 FQNNGV. A word on this clone: Its antigen remains unknown.

The sample was memory CD4+ T cells from PBMCs. Subset of the sample: CD45RA-negative fraction. V and J are TRBV11-2 and TRBJ2-7; no clear D gene. The receptor comes from a man between 18 and 35 years old in good health. Some clones in this sample may be carry-over from other donors' samples. The CDR3 region is CASSLEVPGPEQYF. The CDR3, as DNA: TGTGCCAGCAGCTTAGAAGTCCCTGGGCCGGAGCAGTACTTC.